Below are 22 T cell receptor beta chains sequenced from a single sample in a study of cytomegalovirus exposure and HLA in healthy donors. PCR was performed using 60 Vbeta and 13 Jbeta primers. Some clones are missing from TCRdb's copy, which holds only in-frame ones; the method was immunoSEQ multiplex PCR. The data show 90,000 or so clones, with over 60% seen just once and around 5.6% held by the top ten. Sequencing was carried out using PBMCs. The receptors come from a boy between 10 and 17 years old in good health and CMV-seropositive.

CDR3 region: CASSQQGAGTEAFF. The CDR3 coding sequence is TGTGCCAGTAGCCAGCAGGGGGCGGGCACTGAAGCTTTCTTT. This chain joins TRBV19 and TRBJ1-1; TRBD1 matches 8 bases. CDR3 length: 14 residues. The germline gives CDR1 LNHDA, CDR2 SQIVND (reference sequence). J gave up 4 bases and V 6 bases, and 7 bases lay outside the gene matches.

This rearrangement joins TRBV19 to TRBJ2-2; no clear D gene. The germline CDR1 and CDR2 sequences are LNHDA and SQIVND (reference sequence). The V end lost 4 bases, the J end lost 7 bases, and 10 bases lay between the germline ends. The CDR3 totals 13 residues. The CDR3 nucleotides read TGTGCCAGTAGTAATCTAGGCGTCGGGGAGCTGTTTTTT. Encoded protein: CASSNLGVGELFF.

This clone was counted a single time. This rearrangement joins TRBV5-4 to TRBJ1-1; D is uncertain. Per germline, CDR1 SGHNT and CDR2 YYREEE (reference sequence). The CDR3 loop spans 13 amino acids. The V and J ends lost 0 bases and 5 bases respectively, with 8 bases between them. CDR3 protein: CASSLGGITEAFF. The CDR3 bases are TGTGCCAGCAGCTTGGGAGGGATTACTGAAGCTTTCTTT.

The V call is TRBV18, the J call TRBJ1-4; 10 bases fit TRBD1. CDR3 length: 15 residues. V shed 1 base and J 5 bases; nucleotides not matched to a gene: 1. Per germline, CDR1 KGHSH and CDR2 LQKENI. The CDR3 is CASSPRQGANEKLFF. CDR3 in DNA: TGTGCCAGCTCACCACGACAGGGGGCGAATGAAAAACTGTTTTTT.

The rearrangement uses TRBV6-1 and TRBJ2-1; 8 positions agree with TRBD1. The V gene end was trimmed by 5 bases and the J gene end by 4 bases; junction bases not matched to a gene: 7. The CDR3 runs to 15 residues. Looked up from germline, CDR1 is MNHNS and CDR2 is SASEGT. CDR3 DNA: TGTGCCAGCAGTACCAGGGGGCTTGTGTACAATGAGCAGTTCTTC. Its protein is CASSTRGLVYNEQFF.

V usage is TRBV10-3 and J usage is TRBJ2-7; TRBD1 agrees at 7 bases. The CDR3 has 13 residues. Germline V gene lookup returns CDR1 ENHRY and CDR2 SYGVKD. The V and J ends lost 6 bases and 3 bases, in that order; junction bases with no gene match: 5. CDR3 DNA sequence: TGTGCCATCAGCGTAACAGGGGACTACGAGCAGTACTTC. Its translation is CAISVTGDYEQYF.

This chain links TRBV7-8 with TRBJ1-1; D possibly corresponds to TRBD1 (5 bases). V lost 3 bases and J lost 1, with 12 bases in between. Germline V gene sequence: CDR1 SGHVS, CDR2 FQNEAQ. The CDR3 has 15 residues. In DNA form, the CDR3 reads TGTGCCAGCAGCTTGGGATTCGGGGGGAACACTGAAGCTTTCTTT. Amino acids: CASSLGFGGNTEAFF.

This clone has a handful of counts. The rearrangement uses TRBV15 and TRBJ2-3, with a tentative D call TRBD1 (6 bases). The CDR3 is made up of 15 amino acids. Trimming took 1 base from V and 4 from J, leaving 12 bases between them. Germline CDR1 LNHNV, CDR2 YYDKDF (reference sequence). CDR3: CATSRVGRGADTQYF. Written as DNA, the CDR3 is TGTGCCACCAGCAGAGTGGGCAGGGGAGCAGATACGCAGTATTTT.

The chain is built from TRBV4-2 and TRBJ1-5, with a tentative D call TRBD1 (6 bases). The CDR3 has 16 amino acids. Trimming cost V 5 bases and J 6 bases, with 20 bases left between them. Germline V gives CDR1 LGHNA, CDR2 YNFKEQ. The DNA of the CDR3 is TGTGCCAGCAGCGAAGGCTTCGGGGGCGGGGGTCAGCCCCAGCATTTT. Its translation is CASSEGFGGGGQPQHF.

This clone was found once. The CDR3, as DNA: TGTGCCAGCAGCTTACGGGACAGGGAGTACACCGGGGAGCTGTTTTTT. Protein product: CASSLRDREYTGELFF. This chain connects TRBV9 to TRBJ2-2; 9 nucleotides agree with TRBD1. The trim removed 4 bases at V and 3 bases at J, leaving 7 bases unmatched. This CDR3 has 16 residues. Germline V lookup: CDR1 SGDLS, CDR2 YYNGEE.

V usage is TRBV7-2 and J usage is TRBJ2-7, with TRBD1 matching 7 bases. Germline V gene data show CDR1 as SGHTA and CDR2 as FQGNSA. V dropped 3 bases and J dropped 7; count of bases not matched to a gene: 3. The CDR3 sequence is 12 residues long. The CDR3 reads CASSFNRGEQYF. The CDR3 DNA follows: TGTGCCAGCAGCTTCAACAGGGGTGAGCAGTACTTC.

The sample holds a few counts of this clone. V usage is TRBV30 and J usage is TRBJ2-5; D possibly corresponds to TRBD2 (6 bases). CDR1 and CDR2 from the germline V gene are GTSNPN and SVGIG (reference sequence). Trimming stripped 3 bases from V and 7 bases from J, with 15 bases between. The CDR3 totals 13 residues. The CDR3 loop reads CAWRGWGEGTQYF. The CDR3 coding sequence is TGTGCCTGGAGAGGTTGGGGGGAAGGGACCCAGTACTTC.

CDR3 in DNA: TGTGCCAGCAGTGAGCTAGGGGGGGGGACCCTGGACGAGCAGTACTTC. Protein product: CASSELGGGTLDEQYF. The chain couples TRBV6-4 to TRBJ2-7; tentatively, D is TRBD2 (7 bases). From germline, CDR1 is MRHNA and CDR2 SNTAGT. Trimming removed 3 bases at V and 5 bases at J, with 20 bases between. This CDR3 comprises 16 residues.

This sequence joins TRBV7-9 and TRBJ2-7; D perhaps matches TRBD2 (6 bases). Germline loops: CDR1 SEHNR, CDR2 FQNEAQ (reference sequence). This CDR3 region has 12 residues. V dropped 3 bases and J dropped 3 bases, with 6 bases sitting between them. The CDR3 spells CASSLRGYEQYF. CDR3 bases: TGTGCCAGCAGCTTGCGGGGCTACGAGCAGTACTTC.

The J gene is TRBJ2-6, the V gene TRBV5-1; TRBD2 matches at 9 bases. The junction had 5 bases not matched to a gene; V was cut back by 0 bases and J by 1 base. This CDR3 comprises 18 residues. Germline CDR1 SGHRS, CDR2 YFSETQ. The CDR3 coding sequence is TGCGCCAGCAGCTTGGTTGCGGGGGGGCCTTCTGGGGCCAACGTCCTGACTTTC. This encodes CASSLVAGGPSGANVLTF.

This clone was counted a few times. The chain links TRBV25-1 to TRBJ2-3; 10 bases line up with TRBD1. Germline V gene lookup returns CDR1 MGHDK and CDR2 SYGVNS. The trim removed 3 bases at V and 8 bases at J, leaving 8 bases unmatched. The CDR3 totals 15 residues. CDR3 in amino acids: CASSDPGTGEGTQYF. CDR3 in DNA: TGTGCCAGCAGTGACCCCGGGACAGGGGAAGGTACGCAGTATTTT.

The chain links TRBV5-8 to TRBJ2-1; D ambiguous. V shed 0 bases and J shed 0 bases, with 4 bases lying between them. Germline loops: CDR1 SGHTS, CDR2 YDEGEE. The CDR3 runs 14 residues. The DNA for the CDR3 is TGTGCCAGCAGCTTGGCGGGCTCCTACAATGAGCAGTTCTTC. Amino acids: CASSLAGSYNEQFF. The full variable domain, its missing parts supplied by reference TRBV5-8 and TRBJ2-1, is EAGVTQSPTHLIKTRGQQATLRCSPISGHTSVYWYQQALGLGLQFLLWYDEGEERNRGNFPPRFSGRQFPNYSSELNVNALELEDSALYLCASSLAGSYNEQFFGPGTRLTVL.

This clone was counted between two and nine times. The chain's CDR3 is CASSPSSGNTIYF. The DNA for the CDR3 is TGTGCCAGCAGTCCCAGTTCCGGAAACACCATATATTTT. J is TRBJ1-3 and V is TRBV27, with D hard to call. This CDR3 contains 13 residues. The germline CDR1 and CDR2 sequences are MNHEY and SMNVEV (reference sequence). Deletions cut 5 bases from V and 4 bases from J, with 9 bases between.

This chain links TRBV7-9 with TRBJ2-7; 8 nucleotides line up with TRBD1. Germline V lookup: CDR1 SEHNR, CDR2 FQNEAQ (reference sequence). This CDR3 has 15 residues. V gave up 5 bases and J gave up 4 bases; unmatched junction bases: 10. Here the CDR3 DNA reads TGTGCCAGCAGCCCTAGTCGACAGGGGCGGTACGAGCAGTACTTC. This gives the protein CASSPSRQGRYEQYF.

This chain links TRBV29-1 with TRBJ1-1; no firm D call. From germline, CDR1 is SQVTM and CDR2 ANQGSEA. CDR3 length: 12 residues. The ends were cut back, 5 bases at V and 8 bases at J, with 15 bases in the middle. In DNA form, the CDR3 reads TGCAGCGTTTGGGCCCGCTATTCGGAAGCTTTCTTT. Translating it yields CSVWARYSEAFF.

This chain joins TRBV19 and TRBJ1-5; maybe TRBD1 (5 bases). This CDR3 is 14 amino acids long. Germline V gene lookup returns CDR1 LNHDA and CDR2 SQIVND (reference sequence). V was cut by 4 bases and J by 5 bases, with 12 bases left in between. The DNA for the CDR3 is TGTGCCAGTAGTACCACAGGAGAGTATCAGCCCCAGCATTTT. Translation gives CASSTTGEYQPQHF.

The gene calls are TRBV10-3 and TRBJ2-7, with 12 nucleotides matching TRBD1. CDR3 size: 16 residues. The germline CDR1 and CDR2 sequences are ENHRY and SYGVKD. V lost 0 bases to trimming and J lost 5 bases; unmatched junction nucleotides: 5. In DNA, the CDR3 is TGTGCCATCAGTGAGTCGGGACAGGGGGCGGTCCACGAGCAGTACTTC. Protein product: CAISESGQGAVHEQYF.